This T cell receptor beta chain was sequenced during a study of blood T cells in healthy people across ages. The authors ran a second PCR of roughly 6 to 12 cycles using a sample-barcoded 5' primer and a J-beta primer mix. TCRdb processed the 5' RACE reads anew with MiXCR; each CDR3 protein has one entry. The sample has hundreds of thousands of distinct CDR3 sequences; over 20% are singletons. In its sample, this clonotype was seen many times. The receptor comes from an older man in good health. Material for sequencing was blood.

This CDR3 reads CASSLKAPGTQFF. As DNA, the CDR3 is TGTGCCAGCAGCTTAAAGGCCCCCGGGACGCAGTTCTTC. J is TRBJ2-1 and V is TRBV7-3, with D perhaps given as TRBD1 or TRBD2 (5 bases each). The CDR3 length is 13 residues. Germline lookup yields CDR1 SGHTA and CDR2 FQGTGA. Trimming took 1 base from V and 12 from J, leaving 13 bases between them.